This section outlines one T cell receptor beta chain sequence together with its context. Its antigen is undetermined. The data belong to a study of cytomegalovirus exposure and HLA in healthy donors. Whole-study findings and limits: Cytomegalovirus association was assigned to about 180 TCR beta chains.

The CDR3 is 14 residues long. Deletions cut 0 bases from V and 5 bases from J, with 10 bases between. Germline CDR1 is MGHRA and CDR2 is YSYEKL. Primers for the PCR totalled 60 Vbeta and 13 Jbeta. TCRdb's table, derived via immunoSEQ multiplex PCR, lists solely in-frame clones and lacks some. The sample table includes roughly 75,000 clones. This TCR was sampled from a boy between 5 and 17 years old in good health and CMV-seronegative. The material sequenced was PBMCs. The chain employs TRBV4-1 and TRBJ1-2, with D maybe TRBD1 (6 bases). The CDR3 nucleotides read TGCGCCAGCAGCCAAGAGCGGCAGGGGTATGGCTACACCTTC. It encodes CASSQERQGYGYTF.